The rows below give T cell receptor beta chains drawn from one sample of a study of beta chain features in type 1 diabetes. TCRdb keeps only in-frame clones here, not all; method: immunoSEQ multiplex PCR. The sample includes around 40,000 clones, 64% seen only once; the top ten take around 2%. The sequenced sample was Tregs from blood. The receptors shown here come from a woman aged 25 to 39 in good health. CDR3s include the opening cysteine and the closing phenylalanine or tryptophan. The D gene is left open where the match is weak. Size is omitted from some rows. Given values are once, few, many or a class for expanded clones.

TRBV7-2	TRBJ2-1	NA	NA	TGTGCCAGCAGCGAGGAGCGGTGGTCCTACAATGAGCAGTTCTTC	CASSEERWSYNEQFF
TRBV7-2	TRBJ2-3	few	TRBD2	TGTGCCAGCAGCCTGGGACTAGCGGGAGGCACAGATACGCAGTATTTT	CASSLGLAGGTDTQYF
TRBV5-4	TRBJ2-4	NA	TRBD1	TGTGCCAGCAGCTTGTCAGGACAGGGGGTAGGACAAAGGAACATTCAGTACTTC	CASSLSGQGVGQRNIQYF
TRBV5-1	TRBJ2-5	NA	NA	TGCGCCAGCAGCTTGGGCCCCAGGGGTAAAGAGACCCAGTACTTC	CASSLGPRGKETQYF
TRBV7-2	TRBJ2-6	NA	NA	TGTGCCAGCCAACTTTCAGGGGCTGGGGCCAACGTCCTGACTTTC	CASQLSGAGANVLTF
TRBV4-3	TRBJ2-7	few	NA	TGCGCCAGCAGCCAAGATATGGGACACCCGACCCCCGAGCAGTACTTC	CASSQDMGHPTPEQYF
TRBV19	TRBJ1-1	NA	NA	TGTGCCAGTAGTCCTGGGGGGGGAAGAGTGAACACTGAAGCTTTCTTT	CASSPGGGRVNTEAFF
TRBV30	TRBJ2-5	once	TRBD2	TGTGCCTGGAGTGTAGCGGGAGGGCCGGTTGAGACCCAGTACTTC	CAWSVAGGPVETQYF
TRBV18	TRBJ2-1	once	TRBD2	TGTGCCAGCTCACCGGCGGGACTAGAAGGCAATGAGCAGTTCTTC	CASSPAGLEGNEQFF
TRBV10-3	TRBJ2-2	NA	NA	TGTGCCATCAGGAGGCTAGGCGGAGGGCCAGATACCGGGGAGCTGTTTTTT	CAIRRLGGGPDTGELFF
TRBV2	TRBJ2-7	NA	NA	TGTGCCACCGTACGGGACATAGCCTACGAGCAGTACTTC	CATVRDIAYEQYF
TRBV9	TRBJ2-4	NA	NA	TGTGCCAGCAGCGCCCTTACAGGAATTCAGTACTTC	CASSALTGIQYF
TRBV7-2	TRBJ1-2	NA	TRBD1	TGTGCCAGCAGCCAGACAGGGAATGGCTACACCTTC	CASSQTGNGYTF
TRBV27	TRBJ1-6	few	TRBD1	TGTGCCAGCAGTTCACAGCCGGGACAGGGCGTCAATTCACCCCTCCACTTT	CASSSQPGQGVNSPLHF
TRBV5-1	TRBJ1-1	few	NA	TGCGCCAGCAGCTGGGCGACGAACACTGAAGCTTTCTTT	CASSWATNTEAFF
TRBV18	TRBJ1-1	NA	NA	TGTGCCAGCTCACCACCAGCCGGTGAAGCTTTCTTT	CASSPPAGEAFF
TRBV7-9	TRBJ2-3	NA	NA	TGTGCCAGCAGCTCCGGACATCCCACAGATACGCAGTATTTT	CASSSGHPTDTQYF
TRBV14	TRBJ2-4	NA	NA	TGTGCCAGCAGGGACGACAGCCTAGCCAAAAACATTCAGTACTTC	CASRDDSLAKNIQYF
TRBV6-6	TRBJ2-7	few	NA	TGTGCCAGCAGTTACGCAGGGGCAGGGTTGTCCTACGAGCAGTACTTC	CASSYAGAGLSYEQYF
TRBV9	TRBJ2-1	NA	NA	TGTGCCAGCAGTGGGAGCGGCGGGCTAACCTACAATGAGCAGTTCTTC	CASSGSGGLTYNEQFF
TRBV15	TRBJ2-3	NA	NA	TGTGCCACCAGCAGAGACAGGGGTTTTGGAGATACGCAGTATTTT	CATSRDRGFGDTQYF
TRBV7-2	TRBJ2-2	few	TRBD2	TGTGCCAGCAGCTCAAGCGGGGGAAACACCGGGGAGCTGTTTTTT	CASSSSGGNTGELFF
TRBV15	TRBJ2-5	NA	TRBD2	TGTGCCACCAGCAGAGAAGGACTAGCGGGAGGAGAGACCCAGTACTTC	CATSREGLAGGETQYF
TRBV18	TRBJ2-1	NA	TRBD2	TGTGCCAGCTCAAGGGAACTGGCGGGAGGAGGAGGGAATGAGCAGTTCTTC	CASSRELAGGGGNEQFF
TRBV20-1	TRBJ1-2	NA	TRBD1	TGCAGTGCTAGGGACAGGGGTGGCTACACCTTC	CSARDRGGYTF
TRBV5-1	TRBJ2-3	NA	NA	TGCGCCAGCAGCTGGGGACTCATCACAGATACGCAGTATTTT	CASSWGLITDTQYF
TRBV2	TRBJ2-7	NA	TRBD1	TGTGCCAGCAGGAGGGACAGGGCCGACGAGCAGTACTTC	CASRRDRADEQYF
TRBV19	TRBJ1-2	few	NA	TGTGCCAGTAGTATTGGGACAAGCTATGGCTACACCTTC	CASSIGTSYGYTF
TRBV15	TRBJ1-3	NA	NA	TGTGCCACCAGCAGAGGGGACACCCGCTCTGGAAACACCATATATTTT	CATSRGDTRSGNTIYF
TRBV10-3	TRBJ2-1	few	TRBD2	TGTGCCATCAGTGCCGGGAGCGGGGTGAGCTCCTACAATGAGCAGTTCTTC	CAISAGSGVSSYNEQFF
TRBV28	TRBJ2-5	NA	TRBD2	TGTGCCAGCAGTTCCAGGACTAGCGGGGCGCGGGAGACCCAGTACTTC	CASSSRTSGARETQYF
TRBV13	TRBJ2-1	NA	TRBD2	TGTGCCAGCAGCTTATCCCGGACTAGCGGGAGGACCAATGAGCAGTTCTTC	CASSLSRTSGRTNEQFF
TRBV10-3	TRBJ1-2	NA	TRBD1	TGTGCCATCAGCCCGGGACAGGGGCGCTATGGCTACACCTTC	CAISPGQGRYGYTF
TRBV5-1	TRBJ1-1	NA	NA	TGCGCCAGCAGCTTGGGGCAGATGAACACTGAAGCTTTCTTT	CASSLGQMNTEAFF
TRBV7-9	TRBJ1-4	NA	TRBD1	TGTGCCAGCAGCTACAGGGGGACAGGGGGCGGAAAACTGTTTTTT	CASSYRGTGGGKLFF
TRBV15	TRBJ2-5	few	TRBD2	TGTGCCACCAGCAGAGCGGGAGGGCCTTTGGAGACCCAGTACTTC	CATSRAGGPLETQYF
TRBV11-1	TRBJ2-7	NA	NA	TGTGCCAGCAGCCCCAGCGGATCCCTCTCCTACGAGCAGTACTTC	CASSPSGSLSYEQYF
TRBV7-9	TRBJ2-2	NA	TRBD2	TGTGCCAGCAGCTTACGACTAGCGGGAGTTACCGGGGAGCTGTTTTTT	CASSLRLAGVTGELFF
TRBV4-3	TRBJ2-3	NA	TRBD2	TGCGCCAGCAGCTCCCGGACTAGCGGGAGTATGTTTAGAGATACGCAGTATTTT	CASSSRTSGSMFRDTQYF
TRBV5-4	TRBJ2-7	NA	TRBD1	TGTGCCAGCAGCCCCGGACAGGTGGGTTTAGAGCAGTACTTC	CASSPGQVGLEQYF
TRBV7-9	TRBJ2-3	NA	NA	TGTGCCAGCAGGAGGACAGCAGTCACAGATACGCAGTATTTT	CASRRTAVTDTQYF
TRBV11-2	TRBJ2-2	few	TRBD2	TGTGCCAGCAGCTTGTATGGCGGGAGCGACACCGGGGAGCTGTTTTTT	CASSLYGGSDTGELFF